A selection of T cell receptor beta chains follows, all from one sample in a study of regulatory T cells in long-lasting Graves disease. Via MiXCR, TCRdb re-called the multiplex PCR reads, giving one row per CDR3 protein. Of 550,000 or so distinct CDR3 sequences listed, around 12% are singletons. This same sample was also part of a study on T cells in Graves' hyperthyroidism and ophthalmopathy.

The source was peripheral blood mononuclear cells (PBMCs), collected at new diagnosis, from a patient treated with antithyroid drugs. The receptors were gathered from a woman aged 25 to 39 with Graves disease. Both conserved end residues are part of each CDR3. The order of the fields is J gene, V gene, D gene, clone size, CDR3 DNA, CDR3 protein. The D gene is left open where the match is weak. Clone size is given for some rows only: seen once, a few or many times, or a class if the clone is expanded.

j_gene: TRBJ1-1; v_gene: TRBV2; d_gene: .; abundance: many; CDR3nt: TGTGCCAGCAGTACTAGAATGAACACTGAAGCTTTCTTT; CDR3aa: CASSTRMNTEAFF
j_gene: TRBJ1-4; v_gene: TRBV2; d_gene: TRBD1; abundance: many; CDR3nt: TGTGCCAGCCAGGGGACAGGTCTTGAAACGGAAAAACTGTTTTTT; CDR3aa: CASQGTGLETEKLFF
j_gene: TRBJ2-1; v_gene: TRBV28; d_gene: .; abundance: many; CDR3nt: TGTGCCAGCAGGGGAAGACAGGGACTCTCCTACAATGAGCAGTTCTTC; CDR3aa: CASRGRQGLSYNEQFF
j_gene: TRBJ2-1; v_gene: TRBV6-2/TRBV6-3; d_gene: TRBD2; abundance: many; CDR3nt: TGTGCCAGCACCTACACGGGGCTAGCGGGAGGGGATGAGCAGTTCTTC; CDR3aa: CASTYTGLAGGDEQFF
j_gene: TRBJ2-1; v_gene: TRBV2; d_gene: TRBD2; abundance: many; CDR3nt: TGTGCCAGCAGTGGGGACCATCTCCGGAGCGGGAGGTTTGAGCAGTTCTTC; CDR3aa: CASSGDHLRSGRFEQFF
j_gene: TRBJ1-3; v_gene: TRBV12-3/TRBV12-4; d_gene: .; abundance: many; CDR3nt: TGTGCCAGCAGTTTAGTTAGCTCTGGAAACACCATATATTTT; CDR3aa: CASSLVSSGNTIYF
j_gene: TRBJ2-1; v_gene: TRBV7-9; d_gene: TRBD2; abundance: many; CDR3nt: TGTGCCAGCAGCTTGGGACTAGCGGGACCGACGAATGAGCAGTTCTTC; CDR3aa: CASSLGLAGPTNEQFF
j_gene: TRBJ1-2; v_gene: TRBV20-1; d_gene: .; abundance: many; CDR3nt: TGCAGTGCTAGAGATCGATCGACAGCGTCATATGGCTACACCTTC; CDR3aa: CSARDRSTASYGYTF
j_gene: TRBJ2-1; v_gene: TRBV5-1; d_gene: TRBD2; abundance: many; CDR3nt: TGCGCCAGCAGCTTGGGCCTAGCGGGGTCCTGGGAGCAGTTCTTC; CDR3aa: CASSLGLAGSWEQFF
j_gene: TRBJ2-7; v_gene: TRBV30; d_gene: .; abundance: many; CDR3nt: TGTGCCTGGAGGAGAGGGGCTAGCGCTTCCTACGAGCAGTACTTC; CDR3aa: CAWRRGASASYEQYF
j_gene: TRBJ2-2; v_gene: TRBV6-5; d_gene: .; abundance: many; CDR3nt: TGTGCCAGCAGTTCCCAGTCAACAGTTGGGAGTTGGCAGCTGTTTTTT; CDR3aa: CASSSQSTVGSWQLFF
j_gene: TRBJ2-1; v_gene: TRBV29-1; d_gene: .; abundance: many; CDR3nt: TGCAGCGTTGAAGATCTGTGGGAGCAGTTCTTC; CDR3aa: CSVEDLWEQFF
j_gene: TRBJ2-1; v_gene: TRBV2; d_gene: .; abundance: many; CDR3nt: TGTGCCAGCAGTGACACCGAATGGTATGAGCAGTTCTTC; CDR3aa: CASSDTEWYEQFF
j_gene: TRBJ2-3; v_gene: TRBV6-1; d_gene: TRBD1; abundance: many; CDR3nt: TGTGCCAGCAGATCCGGACAGGGAACCGATACGCAGTATTTT; CDR3aa: CASRSGQGTDTQYF
j_gene: TRBJ1-1; v_gene: TRBV18; d_gene: TRBD1; abundance: many; CDR3nt: TGTGCCAGCAGCCCAAGGACAGGGGAGAACACTGAAGCTTTCTTT; CDR3aa: CASSPRTGENTEAFF
j_gene: TRBJ2-1; v_gene: TRBV4-1; d_gene: .; abundance: many; CDR3nt: TGCGCCAGCAGCCAAGATCGTGCGGGCGGCTCCTACAATGAGCAGTTCTTC; CDR3aa: CASSQDRAGGSYNEQFF
j_gene: TRBJ1-1; v_gene: TRBV28; d_gene: .; abundance: many; CDR3nt: TGTGCCAGCACCGATTGGGAAAAGGACACTGAAGCTTTCTTT; CDR3aa: CASTDWEKDTEAFF
j_gene: TRBJ2-2; v_gene: TRBV6-1; d_gene: TRBD2; abundance: .; CDR3nt: TGTGCCAGCAGGTCTAGCGGGAGGGCCGGGGAGCTGTTTTTT; CDR3aa: CASRSSGRAGELFF
j_gene: TRBJ1-3; v_gene: TRBV29-1; d_gene: TRBD1; abundance: many; CDR3nt: TGCAGCGTTGAATGGACAGGGGGCACGCGCGGAAACACCATATATTTT; CDR3aa: CSVEWTGGTRGNTIYF
j_gene: TRBJ1-6; v_gene: TRBV7-2; d_gene: .; abundance: .; CDR3nt: TGTGCCAGCAGCTTGGAGGTGGGAGAGGGCCGGTCACCCCTCCACTTT; CDR3aa: CASSLEVGEGRSPLHF
j_gene: TRBJ2-3; v_gene: TRBV11-3; d_gene: .; abundance: many; CDR3nt: TGTGCCAGCAGCTTTGCCTCGGGAACAGATACGCAGTATTTT; CDR3aa: CASSFASGTDTQYF
j_gene: TRBJ2-7; v_gene: TRBV20-1; d_gene: .; abundance: .; CDR3nt: TGCAGTGCCCTCCACGCGGTCAAATCCTACGAGCAGTACTTC; CDR3aa: CSALHAVKSYEQYF
j_gene: TRBJ2-1; v_gene: TRBV4-1; d_gene: TRBD2; abundance: .; CDR3nt: TGCGCCAGCAGCCAGGCGACAGGGACTAGCGGGAGGGGAGAGCAGTTCTTC; CDR3aa: CASSQATGTSGRGEQFF
j_gene: TRBJ2-1; v_gene: TRBV7-6; d_gene: .; abundance: few; CDR3nt: TGTGCCAGCAGCCCCGACATTAACTCCTACAATGAGCAGTTCTTC; CDR3aa: CASSPDINSYNEQFF
j_gene: TRBJ1-1; v_gene: TRBV7-2; d_gene: .; abundance: .; CDR3nt: TGTGCCAGCAGCTTAGTTTTGTTCAGGGAAGCTTTCTTT; CDR3aa: CASSLVLFREAFF
j_gene: TRBJ1-6; v_gene: TRBV28; d_gene: TRBD1; abundance: many; CDR3nt: TGTGCCAGCAGCCCGGGACAGGAGGTTAATTCACCCCTCCACTTT; CDR3aa: CASSPGQEVNSPLHF
j_gene: TRBJ2-1; v_gene: TRBV11-2; d_gene: TRBD1; abundance: .; CDR3nt: TGTGCCAGCAGCTTAGCCATGGGACAGGGGGCGGGTGAGCAGTTCTTC; CDR3aa: CASSLAMGQGAGEQFF
j_gene: TRBJ2-3; v_gene: TRBV2; d_gene: .; abundance: many; CDR3nt: TGTGCCAGCAAGGAGGGGGACTTGGATACGCAGTATTTT; CDR3aa: CASKEGDLDTQYF
j_gene: TRBJ2-5; v_gene: TRBV28; d_gene: .; abundance: many; CDR3nt: TGTGCCAGCAGTTTTTTGGGTGTGGCTAGGGTCGGGGAGACCCAGTACTTC; CDR3aa: CASSFLGVARVGETQYF
j_gene: TRBJ1-5; v_gene: TRBV6-1; d_gene: .; abundance: many; CDR3nt: TGTGCCAGCAGTGAAACAGGGTGGGGTCAGCCCCAGCATTTT; CDR3aa: CASSETGWGQPQHF
j_gene: TRBJ2-1; v_gene: TRBV20-1; d_gene: .; abundance: few; CDR3nt: TGCAGTGCGAGGAAGATTCTAAGCTCCTACAATGAGCAGTTCTTC; CDR3aa: CSARKILSSYNEQFF
j_gene: TRBJ2-7; v_gene: TRBV3-1; d_gene: .; abundance: many; CDR3nt: TGTGCCAGCAGCGATGCCTACGAGCAGTACTTC; CDR3aa: CASSDAYEQYF
j_gene: TRBJ1-4; v_gene: TRBV7-9; d_gene: .; abundance: .; CDR3nt: TGTGCCAGCAGCGCAGGGTTAACTAATGAAAAACTGTTTTTT; CDR3aa: CASSAGLTNEKLFF
j_gene: TRBJ2-7; v_gene: TRBV7-6; d_gene: .; abundance: few; CDR3nt: TGTGCCAGCAGCCTACGCCCTTCAGGGTATGGCATCTACGAGCAGTACTTC; CDR3aa: CASSLRPSGYGIYEQYF
j_gene: TRBJ1-5; v_gene: TRBV28; d_gene: TRBD1; abundance: many; CDR3nt: TGTGCCAGCACCCTTCAGGACAGGGGCCCCTATCAGCCCCAGCATTTT; CDR3aa: CASTLQDRGPYQPQHF
j_gene: TRBJ2-5; v_gene: TRBV28; d_gene: .; abundance: many; CDR3nt: TGTGCCAGCAGTTTATGGGCGAGGGGAGAGACCCAGTACTTC; CDR3aa: CASSLWARGETQYF
j_gene: TRBJ1-2; v_gene: TRBV15; d_gene: TRBD1; abundance: few; CDR3nt: TGTGCCACCAGCAGTAGGTCAGGGGGCGATGGCTACACCTTC; CDR3aa: CATSSRSGGDGYTF
j_gene: TRBJ2-7; v_gene: TRBV28; d_gene: TRBD1; abundance: many; CDR3nt: TGTGCCAGCAGCTTACCGGGACAGGTGGGAGTCTACGAGCAGTACTTC; CDR3aa: CASSLPGQVGVYEQYF
j_gene: TRBJ1-5; v_gene: TRBV19; d_gene: TRBD1; abundance: many; CDR3nt: TGTGCCAGTAAGGAACAGGGGGCTAGCAATCAGCCCCAGCATTTT; CDR3aa: CASKEQGASNQPQHF
j_gene: TRBJ2-7; v_gene: TRBV6-1; d_gene: .; abundance: many; CDR3nt: TGTGCCAGCACCGTGAGTACCGCCGGCTCCTACGAGCAGTACTTC; CDR3aa: CASTVSTAGSYEQYF
j_gene: TRBJ1-5; v_gene: TRBV12-3/TRBV12-4; d_gene: .; abundance: many; CDR3nt: TGTGCCAGCAGTTTAGTTGCAGGGTTGCAGCCCCAGCATTTT; CDR3aa: CASSLVAGLQPQHF
j_gene: TRBJ2-1; v_gene: TRBV4-3; d_gene: TRBD2; abundance: .; CDR3nt: TGCGCCAGCAGCCAAGAGGAGACTAGCGGTGAGCAGTTCTTC; CDR3aa: CASSQEETSGEQFF